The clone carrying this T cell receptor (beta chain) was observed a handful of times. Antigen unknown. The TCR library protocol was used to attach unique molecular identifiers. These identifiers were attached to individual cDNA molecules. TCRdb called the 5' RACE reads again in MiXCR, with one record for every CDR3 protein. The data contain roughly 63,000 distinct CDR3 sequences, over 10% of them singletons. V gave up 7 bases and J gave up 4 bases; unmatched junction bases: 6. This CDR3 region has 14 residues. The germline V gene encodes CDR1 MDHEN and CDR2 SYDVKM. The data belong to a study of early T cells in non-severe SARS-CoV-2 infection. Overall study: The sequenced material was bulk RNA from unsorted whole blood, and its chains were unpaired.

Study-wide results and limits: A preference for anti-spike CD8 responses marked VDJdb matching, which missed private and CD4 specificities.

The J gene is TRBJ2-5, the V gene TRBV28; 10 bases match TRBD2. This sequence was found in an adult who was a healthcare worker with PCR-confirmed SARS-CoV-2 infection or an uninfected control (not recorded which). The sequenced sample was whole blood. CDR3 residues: CASIPSGRRETQYF. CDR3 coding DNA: TGTGCCAGCATTCCTAGCGGGAGAAGAGAGACCCAGTACTTC.